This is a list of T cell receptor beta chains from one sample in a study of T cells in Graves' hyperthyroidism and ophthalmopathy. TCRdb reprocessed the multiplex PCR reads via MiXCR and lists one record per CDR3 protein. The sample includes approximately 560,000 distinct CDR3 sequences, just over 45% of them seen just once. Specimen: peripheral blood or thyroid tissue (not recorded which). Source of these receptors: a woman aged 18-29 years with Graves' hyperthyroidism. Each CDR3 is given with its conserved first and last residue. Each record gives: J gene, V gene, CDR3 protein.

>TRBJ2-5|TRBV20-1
CSALPVAYETQYF
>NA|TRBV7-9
CASSQGRVADEQYF
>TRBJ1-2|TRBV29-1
CSSTADLYGYTF
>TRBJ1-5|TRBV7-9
CASSLPGVNQPQHF
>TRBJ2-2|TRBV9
CASSDPGGQGTGELFF
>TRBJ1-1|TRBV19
CASSTTRGIYAEAFF
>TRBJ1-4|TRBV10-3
CASAWRTANEKLFF
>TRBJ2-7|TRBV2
CASSEGLFSSYEQYF
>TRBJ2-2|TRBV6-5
CASSYDQFGELFF
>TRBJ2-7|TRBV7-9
CASSQEGQGTYEQYF
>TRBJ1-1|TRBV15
CATSRQTGRLMNTEAFF
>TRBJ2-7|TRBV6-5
CASSYLRPEGYEQYF
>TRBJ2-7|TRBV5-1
CASSDLGRSSYEQYF
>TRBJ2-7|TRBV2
CASKGGLSYEQYF
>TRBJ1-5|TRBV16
CASSPTGTGNQPQHF
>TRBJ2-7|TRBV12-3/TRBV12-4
CASSFRQIRGEQYF
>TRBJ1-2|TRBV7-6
CASSPGRGPYGYTF
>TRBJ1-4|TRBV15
CATSSLVAGPNEKLFF
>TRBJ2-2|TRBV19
CASSDRGYTGELFF
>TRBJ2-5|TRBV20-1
CSARAPSGQETQYF
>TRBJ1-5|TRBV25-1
CASTRLMNSNQPQHF
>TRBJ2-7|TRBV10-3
CAITRAGPYEQYF
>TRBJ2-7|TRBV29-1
CSVEVAGNEQYF
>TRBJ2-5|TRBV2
CASSEATGPQETQYF
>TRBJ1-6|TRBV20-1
CSARDTRAGNNSPLHF
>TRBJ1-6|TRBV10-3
CAIRWDIFANSPLHF
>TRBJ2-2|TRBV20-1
CSASSSGRETGELFF
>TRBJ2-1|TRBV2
CASRVRGNEQFF
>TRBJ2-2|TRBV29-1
CSAGQASGTAGELFF
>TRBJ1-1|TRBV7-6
CASSSPRAGPMNTEAFF
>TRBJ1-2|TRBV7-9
CASSSRPGRDGYTF
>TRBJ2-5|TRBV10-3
CAITGEFETQYF
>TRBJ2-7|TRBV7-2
CASSSRTGSGYEQYF
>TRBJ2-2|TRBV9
CASSKGQGATGELFF
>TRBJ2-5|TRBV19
CASSSGLAYQETQYF
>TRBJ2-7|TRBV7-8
CASSLGAGMTGGSSYEQYF
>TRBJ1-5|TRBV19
CASSIEGTGVEPQHF
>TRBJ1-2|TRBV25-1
CASMRQGSYGYTF
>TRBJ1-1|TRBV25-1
CASSGLGQKRVGYTEAFF
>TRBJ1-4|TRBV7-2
CASRLNEKLFF
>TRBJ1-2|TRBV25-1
CASSEFGNYGYTF
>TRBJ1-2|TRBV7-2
CASSPLSGLTNYGHTF
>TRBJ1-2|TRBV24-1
CATRGRGNYGYTF
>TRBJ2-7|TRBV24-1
CATSRQDSYEQYF
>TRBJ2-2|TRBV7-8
CASSLGLAGGPGELFF
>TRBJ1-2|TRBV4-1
CASSQAGTGGSDGYTF
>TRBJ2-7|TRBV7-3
CASSLTSGRVVQYF
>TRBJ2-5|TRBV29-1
CSVEEEGRGQETQYF
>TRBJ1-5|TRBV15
CATSRDPGGGETQHF
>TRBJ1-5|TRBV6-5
CASSYQWTVLGQPQHF
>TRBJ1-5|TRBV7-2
CASSLVAAEGQPQHF
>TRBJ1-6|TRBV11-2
CASSPSPAGPPLHF
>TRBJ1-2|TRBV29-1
CSVERTGGYGYTF
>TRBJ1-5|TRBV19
CASRPLRDIGQPQHF
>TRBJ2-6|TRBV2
CAISLDRGYGANVLTF
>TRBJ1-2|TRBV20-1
CSAFGKGNYGYTF
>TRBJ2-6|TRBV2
CASSQEASGANVLTF
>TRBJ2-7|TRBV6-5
CASSDTGGEQYF
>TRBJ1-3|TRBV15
CATSSLSSGAGNTIYF
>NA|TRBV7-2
CASRQGGRFDEQFF